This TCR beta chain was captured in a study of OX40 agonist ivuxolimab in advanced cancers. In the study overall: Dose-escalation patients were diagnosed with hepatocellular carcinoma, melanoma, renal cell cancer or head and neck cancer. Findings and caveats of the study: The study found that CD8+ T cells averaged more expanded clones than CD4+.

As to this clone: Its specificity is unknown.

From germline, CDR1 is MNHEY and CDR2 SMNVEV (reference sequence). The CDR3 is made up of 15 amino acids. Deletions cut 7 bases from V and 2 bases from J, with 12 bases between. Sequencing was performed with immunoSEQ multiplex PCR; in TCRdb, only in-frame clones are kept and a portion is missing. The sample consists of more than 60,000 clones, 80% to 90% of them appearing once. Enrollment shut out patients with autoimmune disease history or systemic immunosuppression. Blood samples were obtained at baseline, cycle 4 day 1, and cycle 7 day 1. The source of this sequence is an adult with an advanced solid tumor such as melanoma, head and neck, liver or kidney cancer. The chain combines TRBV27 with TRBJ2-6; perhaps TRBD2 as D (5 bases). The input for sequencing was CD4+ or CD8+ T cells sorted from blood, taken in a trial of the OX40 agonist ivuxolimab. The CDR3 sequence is CASTFGGPGANVLTF. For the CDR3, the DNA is TGTGCCAGCACTTTCGGAGGCCCTGGGGCCAACGTCCTGACTTTC.